What follows is one TCR beta chain and its context. What this receptor recognizes is not known. Within one base of it there is no much larger clone, and no base qualities were kept. From the cysteine up to the phenylalanine, the CDR3 has a length of 16 residues. Only the CDR3 region is kept as DNA, spanning 48 bases read in frame from base 1. CDR1 and CDR2 are drawn from the germline V gene: MGHRA, YSYEKL. The junction carries 14 bases between V and J, which are trimmed by 0 bases and 2 bases respectively. The immunoSEQ Assay, a bias-controlled multiplex PCR, was used to amplify TCRbeta CDR3 regions from genomic DNA. The study's own analysis went as follows. Nucleated cell counts per sample were estimated from amplification of reference gene primers within the assay. To quantify the absolute abundance of each unique TCRbeta CDR3 rearrangement, sequence reads were collapsed and filtered. Productive Simpson clonality was computed per sample as the square root of Simpson's diversity index over productive rearrangements. Not all clones reach the TCRdb copy of this immuneACCESS table, which keeps in-frame sequences only. Checked studies attribute under half of the gap to unresolved V genes and leave the rest unexplained. The V and J calls and clone size are taken from that table; D and trimming were inferred from the DNA. Present in this sample are around 160,000 clones, about four fifths of which were seen just once. The ten top clones hold roughly 3.4% of the sample.

These data come from a study of blood T cell repertoires in COVID-19 (dated by TCRdb to the early 2020s). In terms of the full investigation: Samples from collaborators originated in the United States, Italy and Spain and spanned both the acute and convalescent phases of COVID-19. Where HLA class I and class II types were available, the types were taken from metadata supplied by the sample provider, not from assay-based typing. The repertoires were released in a freely available public database meant as a resource for research on the immune response to SARS-CoV-2. A de-identified subject ID, COVID-19 status, age in years and sex were almost always included in the sample metadata. The prospective study material was composed of cDNA or gDNA derived from T cells, B-cell-depleted T cells, or PBMCs. The dataset comprised deeply sampled blood TCRbeta repertoires from subjects exposed to, actively infected with, or recovered from COVID-19. Samples were obtained from the ongoing ImmuneRACE study (first 160 participants) and from roughly 1,300 subjects provided by 6 global collaborators. Beyond this particular receptor, the publication reports: The quantity of clinical and demographic metadata differed by source and by participant and was supplied without curation.

Participants in the prospective study were enrolled through a virtual design, were aged roughly 18 to 100 years, and lived in 20 to 30 United States geographic areas. In the prospective study, participants were assigned to cohorts based on the clinical history participants reported in a screening survey and a study questionnaire. ImmuneRACE Cohort 3 recovered participants were defined by two consecutive negative NP/OP PCR tests, healthcare professional clearance, or symptom resolution. Mobile phlebotomists in the prospective study collected whole blood, serum and a nasopharyngeal or oropharyngeal swab from every participant. Additional blood draws and questionnaires over an approximately two-month period could optionally be provided by prospective study participants. Prospective study blood samples were shipped either frozen or at room temperature before DNA extraction.

Sequencing was done on a sample of PBMCs or T cells enriched from blood (not recorded which). The chain is encoded by TRBV4-1 joined to TRBJ2-7; a tentative D call is TRBD2 (6 bases match). The sequence came from a woman between 55 and 75 years old who had recovered from COVID-19. The nucleotides read TGCGCCAGCAGCCAAGAATCGGCTAGCGCAGCCTACGAGCAGTACTTC. It specifies CASSQESASAAYEQYF.